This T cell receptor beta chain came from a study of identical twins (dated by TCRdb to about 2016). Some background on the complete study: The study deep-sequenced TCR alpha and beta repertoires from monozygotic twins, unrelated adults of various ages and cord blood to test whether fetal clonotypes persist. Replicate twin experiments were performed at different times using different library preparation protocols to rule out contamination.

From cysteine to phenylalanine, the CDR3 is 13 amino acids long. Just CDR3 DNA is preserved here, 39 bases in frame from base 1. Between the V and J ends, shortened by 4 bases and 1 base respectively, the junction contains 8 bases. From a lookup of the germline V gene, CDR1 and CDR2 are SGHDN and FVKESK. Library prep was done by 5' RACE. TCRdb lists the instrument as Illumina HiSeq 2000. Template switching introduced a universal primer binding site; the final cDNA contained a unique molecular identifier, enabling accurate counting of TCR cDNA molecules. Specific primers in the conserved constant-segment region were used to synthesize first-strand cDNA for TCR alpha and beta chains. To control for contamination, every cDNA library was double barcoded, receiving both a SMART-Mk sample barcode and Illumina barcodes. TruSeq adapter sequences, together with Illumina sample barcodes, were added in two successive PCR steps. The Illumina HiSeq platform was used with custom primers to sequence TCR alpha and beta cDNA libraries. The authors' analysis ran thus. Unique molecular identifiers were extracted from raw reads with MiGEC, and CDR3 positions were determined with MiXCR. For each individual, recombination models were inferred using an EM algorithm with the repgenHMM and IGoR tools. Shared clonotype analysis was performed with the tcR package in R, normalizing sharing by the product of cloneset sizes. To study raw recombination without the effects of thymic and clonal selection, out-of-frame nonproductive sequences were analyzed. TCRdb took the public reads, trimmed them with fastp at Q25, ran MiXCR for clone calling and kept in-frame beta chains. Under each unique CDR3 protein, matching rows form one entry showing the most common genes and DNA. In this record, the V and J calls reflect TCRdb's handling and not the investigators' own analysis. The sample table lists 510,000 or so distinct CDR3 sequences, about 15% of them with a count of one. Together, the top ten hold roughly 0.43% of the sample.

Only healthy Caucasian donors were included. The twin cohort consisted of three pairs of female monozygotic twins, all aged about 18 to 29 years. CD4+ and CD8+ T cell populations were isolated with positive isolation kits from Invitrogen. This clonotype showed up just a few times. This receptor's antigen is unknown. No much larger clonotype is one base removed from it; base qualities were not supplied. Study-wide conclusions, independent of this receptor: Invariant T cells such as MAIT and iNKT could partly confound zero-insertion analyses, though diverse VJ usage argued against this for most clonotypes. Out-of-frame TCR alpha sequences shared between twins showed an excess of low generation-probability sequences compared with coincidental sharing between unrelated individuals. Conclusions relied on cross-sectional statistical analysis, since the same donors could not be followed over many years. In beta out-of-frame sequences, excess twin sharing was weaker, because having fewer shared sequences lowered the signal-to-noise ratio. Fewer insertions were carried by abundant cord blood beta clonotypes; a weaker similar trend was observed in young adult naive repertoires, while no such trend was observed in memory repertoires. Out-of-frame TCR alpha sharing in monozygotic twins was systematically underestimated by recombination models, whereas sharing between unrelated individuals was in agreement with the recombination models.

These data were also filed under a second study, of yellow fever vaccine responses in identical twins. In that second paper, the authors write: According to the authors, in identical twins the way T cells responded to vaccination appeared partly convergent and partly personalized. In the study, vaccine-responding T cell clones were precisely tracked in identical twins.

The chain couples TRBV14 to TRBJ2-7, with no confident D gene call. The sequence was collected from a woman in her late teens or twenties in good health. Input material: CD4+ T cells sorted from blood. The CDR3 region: CASSLDISYEQYF. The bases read TGTGCCAGCAGCCTCGATATTTCCTACGAGCAGTACTTC. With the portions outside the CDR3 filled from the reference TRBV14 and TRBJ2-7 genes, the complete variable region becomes EAGVTQFPSHSVIEKGQTVTLRCDPISGHDNLYWYRRVMGKEIKFLLHFVKESKQDESGMPNNRFLAERTGGTYSTLKVQPAELEDSGVYFCASSLDISYEQYFGPGTRLTVT.